This TCR beta chain is from a study of OX40 agonist ivuxolimab in advanced cancers. Turning to the overall study: Ivuxolimab, which targeted the costimulatory receptor OX40 (CD134), was an agonistic, fully human IgG2 monoclonal antibody. Peripheral TCRbeta sequencing was intended to test whether TCR sequence diversity was altered and clonal T-cell expansion was caused by ivuxolimab. Of the approximately 54 patients in dose escalation, 19 had hepatocellular carcinoma, about 15 had melanoma, 9 had renal cell carcinoma and 9 had head and neck cancer. The paper covers the monotherapy dose-escalation part of the phase I ivuxolimab trial, which included N of about 50 patients. In the dose-escalation cohort, 70% to 85% of patients were male, and the mean age was approximately 60 years, with a range of about 23 to 85. Patients were allowed to have had prior anti-PD-1, anti-PD-L1 or anti-CTLA-4 therapy, and more than 35% of the dose-escalation patients had been treated with checkpoint inhibitors. Intravenous ivuxolimab was administered to patients every 2 weeks at six dose levels: 0.01, 0.1, 0.3, 1.5, 3 and 10 mg/kg. Partial responses were achieved by three dose-escalation patients, of whom one had hepatocellular carcinoma and two had cutaneous melanoma.

To sequence the TCRbeta CDR3 region, genomic DNA was isolated from the sorted cells. TCRbeta CDR3 regions were sequenced using the immunoSEQ Assay. Here the immuneACCESS table is served through TCRdb, limited to in-frame sequences with V and J called. Missing clones are a known gap in these copies; in checked studies unresolved V genes cover under half, and the rest lacks a known reason. This sample has roughly 69,000 clones in its table, and roughly nine tenths of those were observed once. Roughly 4.1% of the sample is held by the ten biggest clonotypes. Study-level results and caveats: The antigen specificity of the clonally expanded peripheral T cells was not determined. At doses of 0.1 to 3.0 mg/kg, clonal expansion of both CD4+ and CD8+ blood T cells was observed from baseline to week 6. In partial responders in the 0.1-3.0 mg/kg groups, normalized peripheral clonal expansion was found to be among the lowest, especially among CD8+ T cells. Low levels of normalized T-cell clonal expansion were also seen in some patients who did not respond. On average, CD8+ T cells showed more expanded clones than CD4+ T cells after ivuxolimab.

The germline V gene specifies MRHNA as CDR1 and SNTAGT as CDR2. The CDR3 measures 15 amino acids from cysteine to phenylalanine. The CDR3 DNA has 45 bases and is translated from base 1. V loses 5 bases of germline sequence and J loses 5 bases, and the interval between the two ends is 16 bases. As regards this clone: Its binding antigen is unknown. Per-nucleotide qualities are absent, and no much larger clonotype sits a single base away.

Patients with a history of autoimmune disease or receiving systemic immunosuppression were excluded from the trial. In every dose cohort, peripheral blood was drawn for TCR sequencing at baseline, cycle 4 day 1, and cycle 7 day 1. The samples were drawn from a first-in-human, open-label, multicenter phase I dose-escalation trial of ivuxolimab. The trial enrolled adults with locally advanced or metastatic head and neck squamous cell, hepatocellular, melanoma or renal cell carcinoma. Before TCR sequencing, CD4+ T cells and CD8+ T cells were sorted from peripheral blood as separate populations. The input for sequencing was CD4+ or CD8+ T cells sorted from blood, taken in a trial of the OX40 agonist ivuxolimab. The source of this sequence is an adult with an advanced solid tumor such as melanoma, head and neck, liver or kidney cancer. This sequence uses TRBV6-4 and TRBJ2-1; TRBD1 is a possible D gene, resting on 6 matching bases. CDR3 sequence: CASSPRQGSDNEQFF. The DNA reads TGTGCCAGCAGTCCCCGGCAGGGGTCGGACAATGAGCAGTTCTTC.